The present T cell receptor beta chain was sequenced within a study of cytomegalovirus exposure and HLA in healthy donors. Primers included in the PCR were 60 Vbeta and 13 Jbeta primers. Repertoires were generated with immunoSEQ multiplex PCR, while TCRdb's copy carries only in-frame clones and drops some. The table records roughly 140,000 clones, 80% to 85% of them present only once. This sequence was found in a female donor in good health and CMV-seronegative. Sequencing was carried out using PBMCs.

The DNA for the CDR3 is TGCGCCAGCAGCGTGACCGGGACAGGGGACTACGAGCAGTACTTC. This sequence encodes CASSVTGTGDYEQYF. The chain couples TRBV5-1 to TRBJ2-7; TRBD1 matches at 10 bases. Unmatched junction bases numbered 7, after V lost 4 bases and J lost 3 bases. The CDR3 runs 15 residues. The germline V gene encodes CDR1 SGHRS and CDR2 YFSETQ.